This T cell receptor beta chain was captured in a study of cytomegalovirus exposure and HLA in healthy donors. Study-level information: Around 180 million T cells yielded over 90 million unique TCR beta sequences in earlier analysis. Notes on the study in general: The classifier reportedly diagnosed cytomegalovirus status with high specificity and sensitivity.

The germline V gene encodes CDR1 MNHEY and CDR2 SVGAGI. CDR3 length: 15 amino acids. Trimming cost V 6 bases and J 7 bases; bases outside gene matches: 11. A word on this clone: The antigen is undetermined.

PCR primers comprised 60 Vbeta and 13 Jbeta primers. Generated by immunoSEQ multiplex PCR, the TCRdb table keeps only in-frame clones and is missing some. The sample lists 180,000 or so clones, about 79% occurring once. The chain links TRBV6-5 to TRBJ1-4, with TRBD1 identical over 7 bases. The receptor's source is a man aged 45 to 65 in good health and CMV-seropositive. Sequencing was carried out using PBMCs. CDR3 protein: CASSLNRGRGEKLFF. DNA of the CDR3: TGTGCCAGCAGCCTCAACAGGGGTAGGGGTGAAAAACTGTTTTTT.